There are many counts of the clone carrying this TCR beta chain. Antigen: not known. The sample belongs to a study of early T cells in non-severe SARS-CoV-2 infection. Background on the study: The study sequenced bulk RNA from unsorted whole blood, with chains unpaired. The study's findings and limits: Database matching using VDJdb favored anti-spike CD8 responses, with private and CD4 specificities left missing.

Unique molecular identifiers were added to individual cDNA molecules. TCRdb re-called the 5' RACE reads through MiXCR, storing one row per CDR3 protein. This repertoire shows roughly 35,000 distinct CDR3 sequences, around 7% found once; its top ten account for roughly 4.1%. The CDR3 is 16 amino acids. CDR1 WSHSY and CDR2 SAAADI come from the germline V gene. Unmatched junction bases numbered 15, after V lost 10 bases and J lost 1 base. The sequencing input was whole blood. The genes are TRBV10-2 and TRBJ1-1, with 7 nucleotides matching TRBD1. The receptor was derived from an adult who was a healthcare worker with PCR-confirmed SARS-CoV-2 infection or an uninfected control (not recorded which). This CDR3 is CAILRTGQTGNTEAFF. The CDR3 region has the DNA TGCGCCATCCTTCGGACAGGCCAAACGGGGAACACTGAAGCTTTCTTT.